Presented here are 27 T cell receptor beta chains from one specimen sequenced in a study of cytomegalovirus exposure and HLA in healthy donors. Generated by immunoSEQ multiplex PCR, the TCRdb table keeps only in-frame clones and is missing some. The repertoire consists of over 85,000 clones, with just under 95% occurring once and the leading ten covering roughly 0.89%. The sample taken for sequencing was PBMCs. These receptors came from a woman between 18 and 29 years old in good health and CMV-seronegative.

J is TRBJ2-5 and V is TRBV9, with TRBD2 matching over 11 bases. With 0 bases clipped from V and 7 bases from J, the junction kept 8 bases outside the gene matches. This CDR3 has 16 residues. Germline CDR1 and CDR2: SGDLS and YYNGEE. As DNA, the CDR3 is TGTGCCAGCAGCGTAGGGCTAGCGGGGGGCCTGCCGACCCAGTACTTC. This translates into CASSVGLAGGLPTQYF.

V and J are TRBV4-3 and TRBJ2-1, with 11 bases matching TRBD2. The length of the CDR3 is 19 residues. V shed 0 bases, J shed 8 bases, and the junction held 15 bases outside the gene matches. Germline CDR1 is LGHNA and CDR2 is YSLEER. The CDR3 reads CASSQDLEVVTSGAYEQFF. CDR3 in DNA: TGCGCCAGCAGCCAAGATTTAGAGGTAGTGACTAGCGGGGCCTATGAGCAGTTCTTC.

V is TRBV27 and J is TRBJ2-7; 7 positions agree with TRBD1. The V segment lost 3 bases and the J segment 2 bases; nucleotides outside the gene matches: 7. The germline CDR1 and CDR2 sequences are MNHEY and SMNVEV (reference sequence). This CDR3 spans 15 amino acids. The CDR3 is CASSFARQGPYEQYF. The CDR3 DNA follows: TGTGCCAGCAGTTTCGCCAGACAGGGTCCCTACGAGCAGTACTTC.

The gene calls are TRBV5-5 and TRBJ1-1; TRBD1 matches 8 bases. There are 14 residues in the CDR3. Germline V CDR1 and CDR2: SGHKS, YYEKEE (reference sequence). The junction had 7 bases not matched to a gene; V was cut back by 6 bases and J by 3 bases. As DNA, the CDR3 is TGTGCCAGCACCGTGACAGGGGTTGACACTGAAGCTTTCTTT. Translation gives CASTVTGVDTEAFF.

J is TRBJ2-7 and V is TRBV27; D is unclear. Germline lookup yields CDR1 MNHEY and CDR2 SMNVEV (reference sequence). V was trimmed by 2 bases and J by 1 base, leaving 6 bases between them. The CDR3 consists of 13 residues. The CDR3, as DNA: TGTGCCAGCAGTTTAGCGGTATCCTACGAGCAGTACTTC. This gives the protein CASSLAVSYEQYF.

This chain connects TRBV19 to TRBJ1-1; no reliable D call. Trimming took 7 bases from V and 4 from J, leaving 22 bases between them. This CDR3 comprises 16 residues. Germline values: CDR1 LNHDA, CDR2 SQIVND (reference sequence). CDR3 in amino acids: CASIQVGDGVSTEAFF. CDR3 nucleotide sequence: TGTGCCAGTATCCAGGTCGGGGATGGTGTATCCACTGAAGCTTTCTTT.

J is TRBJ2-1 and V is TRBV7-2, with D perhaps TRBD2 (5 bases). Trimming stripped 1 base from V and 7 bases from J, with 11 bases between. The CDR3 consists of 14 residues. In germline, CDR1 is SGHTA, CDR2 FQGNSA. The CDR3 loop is CASSLERSANEQFF. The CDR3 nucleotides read TGTGCCAGCAGCTTAGAGCGTAGCGCGAATGAGCAGTTCTTC.

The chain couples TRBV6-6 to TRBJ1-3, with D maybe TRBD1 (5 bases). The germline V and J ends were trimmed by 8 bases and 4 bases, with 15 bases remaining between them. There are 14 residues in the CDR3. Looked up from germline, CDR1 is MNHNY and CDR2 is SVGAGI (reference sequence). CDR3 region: CASGPGTSGNTIYF. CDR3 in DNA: TGTGCCAGCGGACCCGGGACTTCGGGAAACACCATATATTTT.

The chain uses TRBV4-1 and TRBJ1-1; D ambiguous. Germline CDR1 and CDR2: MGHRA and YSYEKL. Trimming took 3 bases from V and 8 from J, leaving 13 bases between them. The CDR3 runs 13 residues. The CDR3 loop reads CASSQAEGKEAFF. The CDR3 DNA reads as TGCGCCAGCAGCCAGGCTGAGGGCAAGGAAGCTTTCTTT.

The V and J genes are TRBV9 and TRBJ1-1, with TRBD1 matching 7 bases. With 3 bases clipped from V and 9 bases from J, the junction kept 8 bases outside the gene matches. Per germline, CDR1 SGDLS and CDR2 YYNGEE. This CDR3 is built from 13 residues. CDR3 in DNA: TGTGCCAGCAGCGACGAGATGACAGGGAAAGCTTTCTTT. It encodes CASSDEMTGKAFF.

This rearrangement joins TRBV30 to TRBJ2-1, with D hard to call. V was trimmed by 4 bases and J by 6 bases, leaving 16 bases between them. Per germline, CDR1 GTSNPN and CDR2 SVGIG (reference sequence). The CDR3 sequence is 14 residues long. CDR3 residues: CAWTMVAASNEQFF. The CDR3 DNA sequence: TGTGCCTGGACGATGGTAGCAGCGAGCAATGAGCAGTTCTTC.

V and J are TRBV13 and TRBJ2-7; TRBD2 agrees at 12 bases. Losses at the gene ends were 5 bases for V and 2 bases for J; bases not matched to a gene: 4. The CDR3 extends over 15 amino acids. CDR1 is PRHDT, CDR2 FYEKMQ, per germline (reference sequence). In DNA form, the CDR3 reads TGTGCCAGCAGCCGAGGACTAGCGGGGACCTACGAGCAGTACTTC. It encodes CASSRGLAGTYEQYF.

CDR3 sequence (DNA): TGTGCCAGCTCACAGGACAGGGGGCGGGATGGCTACACCTTC. Protein sequence: CASSQDRGRDGYTF. This chain links TRBV18 with TRBJ1-2, with 11 bases identical to TRBD1. The CDR3 has 14 amino acids. Looked up from germline, CDR1 is KGHSH and CDR2 is LQKENI. V lost 4 bases, J lost 6 bases, and 4 bases stayed unmatched.

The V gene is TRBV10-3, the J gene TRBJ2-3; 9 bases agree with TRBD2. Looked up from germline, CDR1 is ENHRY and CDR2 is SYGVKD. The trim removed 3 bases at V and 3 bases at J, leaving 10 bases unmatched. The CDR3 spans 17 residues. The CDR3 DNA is TGTGCCATCAGTGATTTCTTGGCGGGAGGGTTGACAGATACGCAGTATTTT. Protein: CAISDFLAGGLTDTQYF.

This chain's CDR3 is CASSLVVPSGEETQYF. In nucleotides, the CDR3 is TGTGCCAGCAGCTTAGTAGTCCCTAGCGGGGAAGAGACCCAGTACTTC. The genes are TRBV7-8 and TRBJ2-5, with 9 bases aligning to TRBD2. V dropped 1 base and J dropped 3; count of bases not matched to a gene: 6. The germline gives CDR1 SGHVS, CDR2 FQNEAQ. This CDR3 comprises 16 residues. The variable domain in full, completed from reference TRBV7-8 and TRBJ2-5, reads GAGVSQSPRYKVAKRGQDVALRCDPISGHVSLFWYQQALGQGPEFLTYFQNEAQLDKSGLPSDRFFAERPEGSVSTLKIQRTQQEDSAVYLCASSLVVPSGEETQYFGPGTRLLVL.

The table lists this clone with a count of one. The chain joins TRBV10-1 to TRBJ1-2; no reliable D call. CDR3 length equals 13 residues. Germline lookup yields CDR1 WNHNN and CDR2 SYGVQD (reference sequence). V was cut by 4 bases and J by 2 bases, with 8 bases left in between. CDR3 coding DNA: TGCGCCAGCAGTGGGCGGAGGAACTATGGCTACACCTTC. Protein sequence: CASSGRRNYGYTF.

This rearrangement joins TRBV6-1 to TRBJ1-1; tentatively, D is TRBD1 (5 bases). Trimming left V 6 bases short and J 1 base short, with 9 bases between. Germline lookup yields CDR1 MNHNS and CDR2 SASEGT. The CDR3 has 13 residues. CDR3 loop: CASRDTQNTEAFF. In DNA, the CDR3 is TGTGCCAGCAGGGACACGCAGAACACTGAAGCTTTCTTT.

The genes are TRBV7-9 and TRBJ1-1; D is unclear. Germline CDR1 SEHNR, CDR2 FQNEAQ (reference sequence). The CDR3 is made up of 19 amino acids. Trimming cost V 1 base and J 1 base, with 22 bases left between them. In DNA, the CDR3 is TGTGCCAGCAGCTTAGATTTGACGGAGACCCCCTCTACGAACACTGAAGCTTTCTTT. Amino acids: CASSLDLTETPSTNTEAFF.

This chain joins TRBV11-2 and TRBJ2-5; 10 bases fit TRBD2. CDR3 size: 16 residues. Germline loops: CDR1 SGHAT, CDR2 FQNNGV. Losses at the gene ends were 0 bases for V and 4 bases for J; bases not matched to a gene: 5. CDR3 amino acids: CASSLEGSSGRETQYF. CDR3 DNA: TGTGCCAGCAGCTTAGAGGGGTCTAGCGGGAGAGAGACCCAGTACTTC. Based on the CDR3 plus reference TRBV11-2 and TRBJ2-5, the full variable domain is EAGVAQSPRYKIIEKRQSVAFWCNPISGHATLYWYQQILGQGPKLLIQFQNNGVVDDSQLPKDRFSAERLKGVDSTLKIQPAKLEDSAVYLCASSLEGSSGRETQYFGPGTRLLVL.

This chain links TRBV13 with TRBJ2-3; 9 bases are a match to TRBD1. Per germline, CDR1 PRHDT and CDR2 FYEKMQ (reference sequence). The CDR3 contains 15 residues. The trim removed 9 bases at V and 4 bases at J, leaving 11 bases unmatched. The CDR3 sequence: CASSQGAGTSDTQYF. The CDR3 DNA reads TGTGCCAGTTCACAGGGGGCTGGGACCTCAGATACGCAGTATTTT.

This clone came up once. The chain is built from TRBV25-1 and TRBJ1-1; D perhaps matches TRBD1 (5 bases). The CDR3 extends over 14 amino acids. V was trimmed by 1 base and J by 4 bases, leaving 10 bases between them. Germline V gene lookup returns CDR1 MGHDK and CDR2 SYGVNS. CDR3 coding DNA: TGTGCCAGCAGTGAATTCGCAGGGCCCACTGAAGCTTTCTTT. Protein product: CASSEFAGPTEAFF.

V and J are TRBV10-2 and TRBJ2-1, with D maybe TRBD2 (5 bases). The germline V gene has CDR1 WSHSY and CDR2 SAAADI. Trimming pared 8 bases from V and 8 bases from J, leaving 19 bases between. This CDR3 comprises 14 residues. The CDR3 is CASGTSEVSHEQFF. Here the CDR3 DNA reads TGCGCCAGCGGAACCTCGGAGGTTTCCCATGAGCAGTTCTTC.

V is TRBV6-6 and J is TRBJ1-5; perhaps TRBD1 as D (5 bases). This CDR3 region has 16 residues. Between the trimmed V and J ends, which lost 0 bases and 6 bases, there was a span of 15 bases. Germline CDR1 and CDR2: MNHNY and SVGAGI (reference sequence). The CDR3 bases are TGTGCCAGCAGTTACTCACCTGGCCTGGGGGGTCAGCCCCAGCATTTT. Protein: CASSYSPGLGGQPQHF.

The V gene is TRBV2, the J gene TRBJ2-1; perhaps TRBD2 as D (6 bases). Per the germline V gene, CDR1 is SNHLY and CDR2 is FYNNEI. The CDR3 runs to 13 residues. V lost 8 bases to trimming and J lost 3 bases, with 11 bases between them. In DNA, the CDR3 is TGTGCCAGCGCGGGGACCAACTACAATGAGCAGTTCTTC. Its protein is CASAGTNYNEQFF. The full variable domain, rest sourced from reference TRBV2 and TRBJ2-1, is EPEVTQTPSHQVTQMGQEVILRCVPISNHLYFYWYRQILGQKVEFLVSFYNNEISEKSEIFDDQFSVERPDGSNFTLKIRSTKLEDSAMYFCASAGTNYNEQFFGPGTRLTVL.

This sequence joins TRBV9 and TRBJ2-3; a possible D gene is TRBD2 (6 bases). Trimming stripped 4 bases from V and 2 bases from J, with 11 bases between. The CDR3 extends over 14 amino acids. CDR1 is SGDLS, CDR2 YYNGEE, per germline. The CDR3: CASSTRGFTDTQYF. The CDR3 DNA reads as TGTGCCAGCAGCACCCGGGGGTTCACAGATACGCAGTATTTT.

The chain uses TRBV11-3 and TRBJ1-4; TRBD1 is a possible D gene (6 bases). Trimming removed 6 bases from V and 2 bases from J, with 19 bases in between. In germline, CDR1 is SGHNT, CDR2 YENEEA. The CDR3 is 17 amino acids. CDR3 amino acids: CASSPRWGHVTNEKLFF. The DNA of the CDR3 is TGTGCCAGCAGTCCCAGGTGGGGGCATGTGACTAATGAAAAACTGTTTTTT.

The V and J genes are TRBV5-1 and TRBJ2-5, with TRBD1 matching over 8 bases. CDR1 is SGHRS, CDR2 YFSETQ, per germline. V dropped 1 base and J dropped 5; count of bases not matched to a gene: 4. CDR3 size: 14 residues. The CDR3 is CASSLQGASETQYF. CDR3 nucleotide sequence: TGCGCCAGCAGCTTGCAGGGGGCGTCTGAGACCCAGTACTTC. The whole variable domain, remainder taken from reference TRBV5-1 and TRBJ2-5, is KAGVTQTPRYLIKTRGQQVTLSCSPISGHRSVSWYQQTPGQGLQFLFEYFSETQRNKGNFPGRFSGRQFSNSRSEMNVSTLELGDSALYLCASSLQGASETQYFGPGTRLLVL.